This T cell receptor (beta chain) is drawn from a study of monozygotic twins with cystic fibrosis. Profiled with immunoSEQ multiplex PCR; TCRdb holds only in-frame clones, not every one. Of more than 15,000 clones listed, about 89% are singletons. V lost 5 bases and J lost 0, with 14 bases in between. CDR1 is SNHLY and CDR2 is FYNNEI in the germline V gene. This CDR3 is 16 amino acids long. The material sequenced was blood. The gene calls are TRBV2 and TRBJ1-3; D unresolved. This clonotype was obtained from a girl aged 2-10 years with cystic fibrosis. CDR3 loop: CASSLQRLNSGNTIYF. CDR3 DNA: TGTGCCAGCAGTTTGCAGAGACTGAACTCTGGAAACACCATATATTTT.